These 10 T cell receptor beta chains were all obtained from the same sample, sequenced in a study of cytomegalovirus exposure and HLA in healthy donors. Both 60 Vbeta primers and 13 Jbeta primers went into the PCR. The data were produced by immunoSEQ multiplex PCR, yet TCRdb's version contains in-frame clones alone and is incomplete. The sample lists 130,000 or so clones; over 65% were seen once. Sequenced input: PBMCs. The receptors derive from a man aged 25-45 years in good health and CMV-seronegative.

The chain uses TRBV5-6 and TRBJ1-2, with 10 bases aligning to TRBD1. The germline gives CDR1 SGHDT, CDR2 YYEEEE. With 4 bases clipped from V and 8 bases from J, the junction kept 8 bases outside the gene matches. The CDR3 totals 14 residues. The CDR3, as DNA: TGTGCCAGCAGCCCGGACAGGGGGATGCTCGGCTACACCTTC. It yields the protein CASSPDRGMLGYTF.

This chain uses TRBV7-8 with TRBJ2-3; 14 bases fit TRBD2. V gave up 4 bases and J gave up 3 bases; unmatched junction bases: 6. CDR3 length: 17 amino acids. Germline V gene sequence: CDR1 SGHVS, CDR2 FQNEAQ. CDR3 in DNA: TGTGCCAGCAGCTACCGACTAGCGGGAGGGCTAACAGATACGCAGTATTTT. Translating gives CASSYRLAGGLTDTQYF.

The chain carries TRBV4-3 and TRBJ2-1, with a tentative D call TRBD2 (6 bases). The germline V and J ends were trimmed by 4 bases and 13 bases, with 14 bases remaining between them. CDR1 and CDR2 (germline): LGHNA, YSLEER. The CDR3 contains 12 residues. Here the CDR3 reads CASSPGGQIQFF. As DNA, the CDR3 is TGCGCCAGCAGCCCCGGGGGTCAAATCCAGTTCTTC.

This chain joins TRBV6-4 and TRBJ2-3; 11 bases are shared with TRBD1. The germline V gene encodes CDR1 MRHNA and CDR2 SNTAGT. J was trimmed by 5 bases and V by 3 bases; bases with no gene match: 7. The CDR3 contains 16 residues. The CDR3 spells CASSEYGQGARDTQYF. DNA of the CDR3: TGTGCCAGCAGTGAATATGGACAGGGGGCTCGAGATACGCAGTATTTT.

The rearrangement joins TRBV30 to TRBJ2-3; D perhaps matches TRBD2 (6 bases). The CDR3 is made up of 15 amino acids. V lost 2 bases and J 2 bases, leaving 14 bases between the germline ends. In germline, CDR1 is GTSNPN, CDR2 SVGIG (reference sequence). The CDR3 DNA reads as TGTGCCTGGAGTTTTGGGACTTCGGCCACAGATACGCAGTATTTT. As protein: CAWSFGTSATDTQYF.

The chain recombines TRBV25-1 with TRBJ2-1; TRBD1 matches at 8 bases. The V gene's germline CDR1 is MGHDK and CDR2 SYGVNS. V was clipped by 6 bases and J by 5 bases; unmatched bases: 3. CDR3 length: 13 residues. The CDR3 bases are TGTGCCAGCAGCCTGACAGGGGACAATGAGCAGTTCTTC. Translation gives CASSLTGDNEQFF. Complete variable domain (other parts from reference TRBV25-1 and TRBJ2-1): EADIYQTPRYLVIGTGKKITLECSQTMGHDKMYWYQQDPGMELHLIHYSYGVNSTEKGDLSSESTVSRIRTEHFPLTLESARPSHTSQYLCASSLTGDNEQFFGPGTRLTVL.

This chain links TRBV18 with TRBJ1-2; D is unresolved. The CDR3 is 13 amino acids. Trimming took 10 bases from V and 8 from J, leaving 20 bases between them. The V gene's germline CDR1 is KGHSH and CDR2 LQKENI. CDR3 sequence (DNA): TGTGCCACCTCTCCAGGAGGCCTGGCGGGCTACACCTTC. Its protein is CATSPGGLAGYTF.

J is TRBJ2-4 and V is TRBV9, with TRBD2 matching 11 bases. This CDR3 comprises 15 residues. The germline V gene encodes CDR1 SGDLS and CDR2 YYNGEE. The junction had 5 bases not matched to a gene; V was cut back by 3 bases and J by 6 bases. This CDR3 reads CASSANGLAGNIQYF. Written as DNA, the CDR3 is TGTGCCAGCAGCGCCAACGGACTAGCGGGAAACATTCAGTACTTC.

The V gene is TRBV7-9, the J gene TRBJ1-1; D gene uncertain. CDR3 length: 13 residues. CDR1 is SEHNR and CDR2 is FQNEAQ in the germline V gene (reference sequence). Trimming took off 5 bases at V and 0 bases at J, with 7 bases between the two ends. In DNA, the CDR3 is TGTGCCAGCAGCCCCCCAATGAACACTGAAGCTTTCTTT. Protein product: CASSPPMNTEAFF. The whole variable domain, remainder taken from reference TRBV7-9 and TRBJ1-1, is DTGVSQNPRHKITKRGQNVTFRCDPISEHNRLYWYRQTLGQGPEFLTYFQNEAQLEKSRLLSDRFSAERPKGSFSTLEIQRTEQGDSAMYLCASSPPMNTEAFFGQGTRLTVV.

CDR3 coding DNA: TGTGCCAGCAGCTTATTTACAGGGGGGAACACTGAAGCTTTCTTT. Translating it yields CASSLFTGGNTEAFF. The chain joins TRBV7-9 to TRBJ1-1; TRBD1 matches at 8 bases. The J segment lost 1 base and the V segment lost 2 bases, leaving 3 bases of the junction unmatched. The CDR3 spans 15 residues. Germline loops: CDR1 SEHNR, CDR2 FQNEAQ (reference sequence).